Following are 27 T cell receptor beta chains from one sample sequenced in a study of blood T cell repertoires in COVID-19. Only in-frame clones appear in the TCRdb table, and some are missing; sequencing was by immunoSEQ multiplex PCR. The data hold approximately 180,000 clones, with over 75% observed a single time. Sequencing input: peripheral blood. These receptors came from a woman over 75 with acute or convalescent COVID-19.

The rearrangement uses TRBV6-4 and TRBJ2-2, with a possible D match to TRBD1 (5 bases). Deletions cut 4 bases from V and 6 bases from J, with 12 bases between. The CDR3 has 14 amino acids. Per the germline V gene, CDR1 is MRHNA and CDR2 is SNTAGT. This chain's CDR3 is CASSAIVGAGELFF. Written as DNA, the CDR3 is TGTGCCAGCAGTGCTATAGTAGGGGCCGGGGAGCTGTTTTTT.

This chain links TRBV7-9 with TRBJ2-3; D perhaps matches TRBD1 (5 bases). Germline CDR1 SEHNR, CDR2 FQNEAQ (reference sequence). The CDR3 sequence is 15 residues long. Deletions cut 1 base from V and 4 bases from J, with 12 bases between. In DNA form, the CDR3 reads TGTGCCAGCAGCTTAGTGGCAGGGATCGCAGATACGCAGTATTTT. This gives the protein CASSLVAGIADTQYF.

This chain links TRBV11-2 with TRBJ2-5, with D possibly TRBD1 on 6 matching bases. This CDR3 has 15 amino acids. Per the germline V gene, CDR1 is SGHAT and CDR2 is FQNNGV. V was shortened by 5 bases and J by 5 bases, with 18 bases between the two germline ends. CDR3 DNA: TGTGCCAGCAGCCAGGGGTGGGGAAGTGAGGAGACCCAGTACTTC. It yields the protein CASSQGWGSEETQYF.

Here the CDR3 DNA reads TGTGCCAGCAGTTACGACCTCAATAAGGGGTATGGCTACACCTTC. Translation gives CASSYDLNKGYGYTF. The chain recombines TRBV27 with TRBJ1-2; possibly TRBD1 for D (5 bases). V lost 4 bases to trimming and J lost 5 bases, with 17 bases between them. The CDR3 totals 15 residues. Germline-derived CDR1 and CDR2 are MNHEY and SMNVEV (reference sequence).

The chain carries TRBV7-9 and TRBJ2-7; D unclear. The CDR3 runs to 15 residues. Trimming cost V 4 bases and J 3 bases, with 16 bases left between them. Germline CDR1 reads SEHNR; CDR2 reads FQNEAQ (reference sequence). CDR3 coding DNA: TGTGCCAGCAGCTCGCCCTACACAGAATTCTACGAGCAGTACTTC. Encoded protein: CASSSPYTEFYEQYF.

The DNA of the CDR3 is TGTGCCAGCAGCTCACCCACCTTTGGGACAGACGGGGATCAGCCCCAGCATTTT. Translated: CASSSPTFGTDGDQPQHF. The chain employs TRBV7-2 and TRBJ1-5; the match to TRBD1 covers 7 bases. Trimming at V came to 4 bases and at J to 5 bases, leaving 17 bases not matched to a gene. The CDR3 contains 18 residues. CDR1 SGHTA and CDR2 FQGNSA come from the germline V gene.

The chain recombines TRBV2 with TRBJ2-2; the match to TRBD2 covers 10 bases. V was clipped by 6 bases and J by 4 bases; unmatched bases: 5. CDR1 and CDR2 from the germline V gene are SNHLY and FYNNEI. This CDR3 comprises 15 residues. Here the CDR3 DNA reads TGTGCCAGCAGGATGAGCGGGAGGGCCACCGGGGAGCTGTTTTTT. Protein sequence: CASRMSGRATGELFF.

The CDR3 here is CASSLSASGNTGELFF. For the CDR3, the DNA is TGTGCCAGCAGCTTGAGTGCTAGCGGGAACACCGGGGAGCTGTTTTTT. The chain links TRBV5-5 to TRBJ2-2; 7 nucleotides agree with TRBD2. The CDR3 contains 16 residues. The junction had 4 bases not matched to a gene; V was cut back by 1 base and J by 1 base. Germline V gene sequence: CDR1 SGHKS, CDR2 YYEKEE (reference sequence). Full variable domain (missing parts from reference TRBV5-5 and TRBJ2-2): DAGVTQSPTHLIKTRGQQVTLRCSPISGHKSVSWYQQVLGQGPQFIFQYYEKEERGRGNFPDRFSARQFPNYSSELNVNALLLGDSALYLCASSLSASGNTGELFFGEGSRLTVL.

The chain joins TRBV29-1 to TRBJ1-1; D unresolved. The V end was cut by 5 bases, the J end by 6 bases, with 7 bases between. The germline V gene encodes CDR1 SQVTM and CDR2 ANQGSEA. The CDR3 runs 10 residues. CDR3 in amino acids: CSVTGAEAFF. Here the CDR3 DNA reads TGCAGCGTTACGGGAGCTGAAGCTTTCTTT.

This chain uses TRBV6-1 with TRBJ2-2; 7 nucleotides line up with TRBD2. Germline V gene sequence: CDR1 MNHNS, CDR2 SASEGT. The CDR3 totals 17 residues. V trimming: 2 bases; J trimming: 7 bases; junction bases outside the gene matches: 13. The CDR3 nucleotides are TGTGCCAGCAGTGAAAGGCCCTTGTGGGGGGGAGACGGGGAGCTGTTTTTT. It yields the protein CASSERPLWGGDGELFF.

The chain combines TRBV7-2 with TRBJ1-2; 8 bases are a match to TRBD1. The CDR3 loop spans 15 amino acids. The junction had 9 bases not matched to a gene; V was cut back by 5 bases and J by 4 bases. Germline CDR1 reads SGHTA; CDR2 reads FQGNSA. The CDR3 is CASSPRTGTGYGYTF. The CDR3 DNA sequence: TGTGCCAGCAGCCCCAGGACAGGGACGGGCTATGGCTACACCTTC.

The chain couples TRBV27 to TRBJ1-2; 9 positions agree with TRBD1. The CDR3 is 14 residues long. Unmatched junction bases numbered 5, after V lost 5 bases and J lost 4 bases. The germline V gene encodes CDR1 MNHEY and CDR2 SMNVEV (reference sequence). The CDR3 DNA reads TGTGCCAGCAGTCCGGGACAGGGTAGCTATGGCTACACCTTC. It encodes CASSPGQGSYGYTF.

The chain combines TRBV6-2 or TRBV6-3 with TRBJ1-6; D possibly corresponds to TRBD1 (5 bases). This CDR3 has 19 amino acids. The V and J ends lost 1 base and 2 bases respectively, with 18 bases between them. Germline CDR1 is MNHEY and CDR2 is SVGEGT. The CDR3 protein is CASSYYRDAGSTYNSPLHF. CDR3 sequence (DNA): TGTGCCAGCAGTTACTACCGGGACGCCGGGAGCACCTATAATTCACCCCTCCACTTT.

The count of this clone is one. The chain has TRBV19 and TRBJ1-5; 8 nucleotides match TRBD1. This CDR3 region has 14 residues. Germline V CDR1 and CDR2: LNHDA, SQIVND (reference sequence). V lost 4 bases, J lost 7 bases, and 6 bases stayed unmatched. CDR3 sequence reads: CASSTQGAGQPQHF. CDR3 DNA: TGTGCCAGTAGTACCCAGGGGGCAGGGCAGCCCCAGCATTTT.

The chain couples TRBV30 to TRBJ2-7; the match to TRBD2 covers 12 bases. V lost 0 bases, J lost 3 bases, and 0 bases stayed unmatched. The CDR3 extends over 14 amino acids. Germline-derived CDR1 and CDR2 are GTSNPN and SVGIG (reference sequence). CDR3 region: CAWSVLAGGYEQYF. As DNA, the CDR3 is TGTGCCTGGAGTGTACTAGCGGGAGGCTACGAGCAGTACTTC.

The V gene is TRBV25-1, the J gene TRBJ1-2; D is unresolved. The V end lost 6 bases, the J end lost 7 bases, and 9 bases lay between the germline ends. Germline loops: CDR1 MGHDK, CDR2 SYGVNS. This CDR3 is built from 11 residues. CDR3 amino acids: CASSESGGYTF. The CDR3 region has the DNA TGTGCCAGCAGCGAGTCGGGTGGCTACACCTTC.

The chain combines TRBV19 with TRBJ1-1, with TRBD1 matching 9 bases. Germline assignment: CDR1 LNHDA and CDR2 SQIVND (reference sequence). V shed 6 bases, J shed 7 bases, and the junction held 9 bases outside the gene matches. CDR3 length equals 14 residues. This CDR3 reads CASRPRDRALEAFF. The DNA of the CDR3 is TGTGCCAGTAGACCCCGGGACAGGGCCCTTGAAGCTTTCTTT.

CDR3 protein: CASSRGSGGGQETQYF. The CDR3 nucleotides are TGCGCCAGCAGCCGCGGCTCAGGCGGAGGGCAAGAGACCCAGTACTTC. The V call is TRBV4-1, the J call TRBJ2-5, with D perhaps matching TRBD2 (6 bases). Germline loops: CDR1 MGHRA, CDR2 YSYEKL. The ends were cut back, 4 bases at V and 2 bases at J, with 17 bases in the middle. The CDR3 has 16 amino acids.

The chain combines TRBV7-2 with TRBJ1-1, with 10 nucleotides matching TRBD1. This CDR3 is built from 15 residues. CDR1 is SGHTA and CDR2 is FQGNSA in the germline V gene. Trimming took 4 bases from V and 4 from J; bases not matched to a gene: 6. CDR3 sequence reads: CASSSGQGVFTEAFF. CDR3 bases: TGTGCCAGCAGCTCCGGACAGGGGGTTTTCACTGAAGCTTTCTTT.

Comment on this clone: Other nucleotide sequences from this sample produce the same CDR3. V and J are TRBV5-6 and TRBJ1-1; no firm D call. V lost 2 bases and J 2 bases, leaving 4 bases between the germline ends. Germline V gene lookup returns CDR1 SGHDT and CDR2 YYEEEE. The CDR3 is 12 residues long. The chain's CDR3 is CASSFSNTEAFF. The CDR3, as DNA: TGTGCCAGCAGCTTTAGTAACACTGAAGCTTTCTTT.

The chain recombines TRBV2 with TRBJ1-6; D is ambiguous. CDR3 size: 15 residues. Looked up from germline, CDR1 is SNHLY and CDR2 is FYNNEI. The V gene lost 6 bases and the J gene lost 0 bases, with 9 bases spanning the gap. CDR3 coding DNA: TGTGCCAGCAGGAAACAGACCTCCTATAATTCACCCCTCCACTTT. Translating gives CASRKQTSYNSPLHF. Supplemented by reference TRBV2 and TRBJ1-6, the full variable domain reads EPEVTQTPSHQVTQMGQEVILRCVPISNHLYFYWYRQILGQKVEFLVSFYNNEISEKSEIFDDQFSVERPDGSNFTLKIRSTKLEDSAMYFCASRKQTSYNSPLHFGNGTRLTVT.

V and J are TRBV28 and TRBJ1-3; the D gene is possibly TRBD1 (6 bases). CDR1 is MDHEN and CDR2 is SYDVKM in the germline V gene. V lost 7 bases to trimming and J lost 16 bases, with 26 bases between them. The CDR3 loop spans 14 amino acids. This CDR3 reads CASNSPRLTGRLYF. The CDR3 DNA sequence: TGTGCCAGCAATTCCCCTAGGCTTACAGGGAGATTGTATTTT.

The gene calls are TRBV18 and TRBJ2-1; 15 positions agree with TRBD2. The CDR3 covers 16 residues. V lost 0 bases and J lost 12; bases outside the gene matches: 6. CDR1 and CDR2 from the germline V gene are KGHSH and LQKENI. CDR3 bases: TGTGCCAGCTCACCACCGGGACTAGCGGGAGGCCAGCTGCAGTTCTTC. It specifies CASSPPGLAGGQLQFF.

The rearrangement joins TRBV6-5 to TRBJ1-4, with a weak D call TRBD1 (5 bases). This CDR3 region has 14 residues. The germline V gene has CDR1 MNHEY and CDR2 SVGAGI. The V end lost 7 bases, the J end lost 1 base, and 10 bases lay between the germline ends. The CDR3 nucleotides read TGTGCCAGCACCTACGACAGAACTAATGAAAAACTGTTTTTT. This gives the protein CASTYDRTNEKLFF.

This rearrangement joins TRBV19 to TRBJ1-2; 8 nucleotides align to TRBD1. The germline V gene encodes CDR1 LNHDA and CDR2 SQIVND (reference sequence). Trimming removed 0 bases from V and 7 bases from J; junction bases left unmatched: 10. CDR3 size: 16 residues. The CDR3 sequence is CASSIDSGQGRGGYTF. The CDR3 nucleotides are TGTGCCAGTAGTATAGACTCCGGACAGGGAAGGGGTGGCTACACCTTC.

V usage is TRBV11-2 and J usage is TRBJ1-3; TRBD1 agrees at 7 bases. Germline V gene lookup returns CDR1 SGHAT and CDR2 FQNNGV. Germline trimming cut 3 bases from V and 2 bases from J; bases unmatched to any gene: 7. The CDR3 is made up of 16 amino acids. In DNA, the CDR3 is TGTGCCAGCAGCTTTCTGACAGGGAGGCCTGGAAACACCATATATTTT. As protein: CASSFLTGRPGNTIYF.

This chain links TRBV18 with TRBJ2-3, with a possible D match to TRBD2 (6 bases). Looked up from germline, CDR1 is KGHSH and CDR2 is LQKENI. This CDR3 is built from 16 residues. The V and J ends lost 6 bases and 1 base respectively, with 17 bases between them. The CDR3 loop reads CASSEGQRAGTDTQYF. The DNA for the CDR3 is TGTGCCAGCTCCGAGGGTCAGCGGGCGGGCACAGATACGCAGTATTTT.